This T cell receptor (beta chain) was captured in a study of control samples from healthy donors and cancer patients. Generated by immunoSEQ multiplex PCR, the TCRdb table keeps only in-frame clones and is missing some. The table shows about 83,000 clones, with 90% to 95% occurring only once. The germline CDR1 and CDR2 sequences are SEHNR and FQNEAQ (reference sequence). With 3 bases removed from V and 5 bases from J, the gap between germline ends came to 7 bases. CDR3 size: 12 residues. This chain links TRBV7-9 with TRBJ1-1; D unresolved. Sequencing input: blood. The TCR was taken from a man aged 45 to 65 in good health. The CDR3 sequence: CASSFARTEAFF. CDR3 coding DNA: TGTGCCAGCAGCTTTGCGAGGACTGAAGCTTTCTTT.